Listed below are T cell receptor beta chains from one sample, sequenced in a study of T cells expressing NK-cell markers. Following a re-call of the 5' RACE reads, TCRdb has one entry per CDR3 protein and lacks DNA. This repertoire includes 200,000 to 300,000 distinct CDR3 sequences. Sequencing used blood T cells: a sorted CD56 or NKG2C T cell subset, CD4+ or CD8+ T cells, or bulk PBMC T cells (not recorded which). The receptors were gathered from a man between 18 and 29 years old in good health. Each CDR3 is given with its conserved first and last residue.

TRBJ2-4 | TRBV20-1 | CSARERKSLAKNIQYF
TRBJ2-7 | TRBV6-2/TRBV6-3 | CASSYSSGIWQYF
TRBJ2-1 | TRBV30 | CAWKSVGRNNEQFF
TRBJ1-1 | TRBV4-3 | CASSQDRGREAFF
TRBJ1-6 | TRBV5-1 | CASSLDGRAVDSPLHF
TRBJ2-7 | TRBV6-5 | CASSLYKGIRYEQYF
TRBJ2-1 | TRBV28 | CASSSVLGTGTSGNYEQFF
TRBJ2-1 | TRBV6-5 | CASSYEGQGYNEQFF
TRBJ1-3 | TRBV10-3 | CAIGDYARNTIYF
TRBJ2-1 | TRBV12-5 | CASGLVPAAEQFF
TRBJ2-6 | TRBV5-1 | CASSSAGGAPGANVLTF
TRBJ2-3 | TRBV7-9 | CASRDRTGDTQYF
TRBJ2-1 | TRBV4-2 | CASSQEGGGGNEQFF
TRBJ1-5 | TRBV28 | CASRRTGGMGKDQPQHF
TRBJ2-7 | TRBV20-1 | CSARRGTATYEQYF
TRBJ2-1 | TRBV5-5 | CASSPQFRGSPYNEQFF